The rows below give T cell receptor beta chains drawn from one sample of a study of T cell responses to AZD1222 COVID-19 vaccine. Sequencing was performed with immunoSEQ multiplex PCR; in TCRdb, only in-frame clones are kept and a portion is missing. The data hold 150,000 or so clones, with around 89% observed a single time. The input for sequencing was peripheral blood, taken on day 0 of AZD1222 vaccination. These receptor sequences come from an adult in good health. Each CDR3 is given with its conserved first and last residue. D genes are given only for firm matches. The size of a clone is reported for some rows only, either as once, few or many, or as a class for expanded clones.

d_gene	v_gene	j_gene	abundance	CDR3aa	CDR3nt
TRBD2	TRBV5-1	TRBJ2-3	once	CASSLATSGGKGEQYF	TGCGCCAGCAGCTTGGCCACTAGCGGGGGTAAAGGGGAGCAGTATTTT
.	TRBV19	TRBJ2-7	.	CASRLWEQYF	TGTGCCAGTAGACTTTGGGAGCAGTACTTC
TRBD2	TRBV7-2	TRBJ2-1	.	CASSLLGLVYNEQFF	TGTGCCAGCAGCTTATTGGGACTAGTATACAATGAGCAGTTCTTC
TRBD1	TRBV19	TRBJ2-7	.	CASSPVWTGVYEQYF	TGTGCCAGTAGTCCCGTGTGGACAGGGGTCTACGAGCAGTACTTC
TRBD1	TRBV18	TRBJ1-5	.	CASSPAGGGPSNQPQHF	TGTGCCAGCTCACCAGCAGGGGGGGGACCGAGCAATCAGCCCCAGCATTTT
TRBD2	TRBV18	TRBJ2-1	.	CASSRLAGAGYNEQFF	TGTGCCAGCTCACGACTAGCGGGAGCAGGCTACAATGAGCAGTTCTTC
.	TRBV5-1	TRBJ2-6	.	CASSLGQISGANVLTF	TGCGCCAGCAGCTTGGGACAGATCTCTGGGGCCAACGTCCTGACTTTC
.	TRBV5-1	TRBJ1-3	.	CASSLDPAGNTIYF	TGCGCCAGCAGCTTGGATCCCGCGGGAAACACCATATATTTT
.	TRBV29-1	TRBJ2-5	.	CSVVQGRPQETQYF	TGCAGCGTTGTCCAGGGGAGGCCCCAAGAGACCCAGTACTTC
TRBD2	TRBV19	TRBJ2-2	.	CASSIRGEAGELFF	TGTGCCAGTAGTATCCGGGGGGAGGCCGGGGAGCTGTTTTTT
TRBD2	TRBV5-4	TRBJ2-1	.	CASSVGRTSGTYNEQFF	TGTGCCAGCAGCGTCGGACGGACTAGCGGTACCTACAATGAGCAGTTCTTC
.	TRBV5-4	TRBJ1-1	.	CASSLGGDTEAFF	TGTGCCAGCAGCTTGGGGGGGGATACTGAAGCTTTCTTT
TRBD1	TRBV18	TRBJ1-2	.	CASSPQGQGTYGYTF	TGTGCCAGCTCACCACAAGGACAGGGAACCTATGGCTACACCTTC
TRBD2	TRBV7-8	TRBJ2-7	.	CASSWTSGYEQYF	TGTGCCAGCAGCTGGACTAGCGGCTACGAGCAGTACTTC
TRBD1	TRBV7-2	TRBJ1-5	once	CASSPGQGAIQPQHF	TGTGCCAGCAGCCCTGGACAGGGGGCGATTCAGCCCCAGCATTTT
.	TRBV5-5	TRBJ2-4	.	CASIPGLRNIQYF	TGTGCCAGCATCCCGGGCCTCAGAAACATTCAGTACTTC